This TCR beta chain stems from a study of molecular identifiers for immune sequencing clone quantification. The CDR3 runs to 15 residues. The germline gives CDR1 MGHRA, CDR2 YSYEKL. V lost 1 base, J lost 3 bases, and 10 bases lay in between. MiXCR was run by TCRdb on the PCR reads, yielding one entry per CDR3 protein. The data contain roughly 320,000 distinct CDR3 sequences, roughly 24% of them singletons. The origin of this receptor is a human donor in good health. Some libraries in this study had Jurkat cell RNA spiked in. V is TRBV4-1 and J is TRBJ1-5, with a weak D call TRBD1 (6 bases). Sequenced material: naive CD8+ T cells from blood, with Jurkat cell RNA spiked in. Subset given: FACS-sorted CD8+CD4-CCR7+CD45RA+ naive T cells. In DNA form, the CDR3 reads TGCGCCAGCAGCCAAGTGGGGGGCAACAATCAGCCCCAGCATTTT. Amino acid sequence: CASSQVGGNNQPQHF.